The 2 T cell receptor beta chains listed next were all sequenced from one sample in a study of blood T cells in healthy people across ages. Through a sample-barcoded 5' primer and a J-beta primer mix, a second PCR was run for about 6 to 11 cycles. A single record per CDR3 protein comes from TCRdb applying MiXCR to the 5' RACE reads. The sample has fewer than 2,000,000 distinct CDR3 sequences; about two fifths are singletons. Sequenced material: blood. Source of these receptors: a human donor in good health.

This clonotype was detected a few times. The chain joins TRBV6-5 to TRBJ1-1; a weak D match, TRBD1 (6 bases). The CDR3 covers 14 residues. V shed 4 bases and J shed 2 bases, with 11 bases lying between them. From germline, CDR1 is MNHEY and CDR2 SVGAGI. This CDR3 is CASSLYRDNTEAFF. The CDR3 DNA is TGTGCCAGCAGTTTATACAGGGATAACACTGAAGCTTTCTTT.

This clonotype was seen a single time. This rearrangement joins TRBV12-3 or TRBV12-4 to TRBJ1-2, with no clear D. Trimming took 2 bases from V and 7 from J, leaving 11 bases between them. CDR3 length: 13 residues. CDR3 DNA: TGTGCCAGCAGTTTAAGGGCCGATTCTGGCTACACCTTC. Translated, it gives CASSLRADSGYTF.